The source of this TCR beta chain is a study of blood T cell repertoires in COVID-19 (TCRdb year 2020). Regarding the study in general: The collaborator samples originated in the United States, Italy and Spain and spanned the acute and convalescent phases of COVID-19. Subjects who had been exposed to COVID-19, were actively infected with it, or had recovered from it provided the deeply sampled blood TCRbeta repertoires that made up the dataset. The material from the prospective study consisted of cDNA or gDNA derived from T cells, B-cell-depleted T cells, or PBMCs. The repertoires were released in a freely available public database meant as a resource for research on the immune response to SARS-CoV-2. Samples came from the ongoing ImmuneRACE study (first 160 participants) plus 1,254 subjects from 6 global collaborators. The sample metadata nearly always contained a de-identified subject ID, COVID-19 status, age in years and sex. HLA class I and class II types, where available, came from metadata supplied by the sample provider rather than from assay-based typing. The paper as a whole reports these results and caveats: The quantity of clinical and demographic metadata differed by source and by participant and was supplied without curation.

Relative to germline, V is 6 bases shorter and J is 1 base shorter, with 7 bases between their ends. There are 13 amino acids in the CDR3, from cysteine to phenylalanine inclusive. The CDR3 DNA has 39 bases and is translated from base 1. Whole blood was collected in K2EDTA tubes by collaborating institutions according to the institutions' own protocols. For TCRbeta analysis, collaborators shipped samples in one of three forms: frozen whole blood, isolated PBMCs, or DNA extracted from either of those sample types. The immunoSEQ Assay, a bias-controlled multiplex PCR, was used to amplify TCRbeta CDR3 regions from genomic DNA. Per the source publication's procedure: The number of nucleated cells in each sample was estimated from the amplification of reference gene primers within the assay. To quantify the absolute abundance of each unique TCRbeta CDR3 rearrangement, sequence reads were collapsed and filtered. For each sample, productive Simpson clonality was calculated as the square root of Simpson's diversity index over productive rearrangements. TCRdb provides this immuneACCESS table in a form limited to in-frame rearrangements. Some clones are lacking; in checked studies, under half of them reflect an unresolved V gene, and why the rest are absent is not known. The V and J calls and the clone size are those of that table, but D and trimming were determined from the DNA. This sample gives approximately 240,000 clones in total; around 81% of them show up just once. Approximately 6.3% of the sample is in the top ten clones.

About this clone itself: The antigen it binds to is not known. No much larger clone is present one base from it, and per-base qualities are unavailable.

Recombination joined TRBV12-3 or TRBV12-4 with TRBJ1-5; the D gene is possibly TRBD1, with 5 bases matching. This sequence originates from an older woman with active or convalescent COVID-19. Specimen: peripheral blood. The DNA sequence is as follows: TGTGCCAGCAGAAGGGGAAGCAATCAGCCCCAGCATTTT. Its product reads: CASRRGSNQPQHF.